One TCR beta chain is described in this entry. Antigen unknown. This specimen belongs to a study of cytomegalovirus exposure and HLA in healthy donors. The CDR3 covers 14 residues. Looked up from germline, CDR1 is MNHNY and CDR2 is SVGAGI (reference sequence). J was trimmed by 6 bases and V by 6 bases; bases with no gene match: 11. Study conclusions and caveats: In a later analysis, a genetic analysis reported fewer productive-TCR N-insertions in an Asian-associated ancestry cluster than the cohort average. TCR beta sequences reportedly predicted most subjects' HLA-A and HLA-B alleles accurately.

A multiplex PCR was run with 60 Vbeta primers and 13 Jbeta primers. The assay was immunoSEQ multiplex PCR, and TCRdb's table has in-frame clones only and misses some. The top ten hold approximately 2.9% of the sample, which has 120,000 or so clones, about 15% seen once. The chain combines TRBV6-6 with TRBJ2-7; 7 nucleotides agree with TRBD1. The TCR originated in a female donor in good health and CMV-seropositive. The sequenced material came from PBMCs. CDR3 sequence: CASSLARQGGEQYF. The DNA of the CDR3 is TGTGCCAGCAGCTTAGCCCGACAGGGTGGCGAGCAGTACTTC.